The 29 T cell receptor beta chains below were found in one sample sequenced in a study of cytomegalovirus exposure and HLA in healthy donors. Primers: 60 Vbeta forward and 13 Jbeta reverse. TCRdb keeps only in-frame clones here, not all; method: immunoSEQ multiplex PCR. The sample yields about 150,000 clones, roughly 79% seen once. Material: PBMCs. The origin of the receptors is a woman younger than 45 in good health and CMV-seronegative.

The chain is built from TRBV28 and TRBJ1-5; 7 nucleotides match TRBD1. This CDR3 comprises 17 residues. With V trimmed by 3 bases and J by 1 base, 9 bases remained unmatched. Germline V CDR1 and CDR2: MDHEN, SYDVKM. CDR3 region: CASSFAQGMRSNQPQHF. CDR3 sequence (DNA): TGTGCCAGCAGTTTCGCACAGGGGATGAGGAGCAATCAGCCCCAGCATTTT.

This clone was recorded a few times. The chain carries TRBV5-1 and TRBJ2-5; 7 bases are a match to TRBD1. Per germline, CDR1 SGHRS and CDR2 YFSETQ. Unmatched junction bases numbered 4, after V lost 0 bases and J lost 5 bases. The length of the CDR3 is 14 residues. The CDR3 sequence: CASSLATGSETQYF. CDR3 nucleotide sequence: TGCGCCAGCAGCTTGGCGACAGGGTCGGAGACCCAGTACTTC. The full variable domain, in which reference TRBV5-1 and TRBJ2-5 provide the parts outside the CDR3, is KAGVTQTPRYLIKTRGQQVTLSCSPISGHRSVSWYQQTPGQGLQFLFEYFSETQRNKGNFPGRFSGRQFSNSRSEMNVSTLELGDSALYLCASSLATGSETQYFGPGTRLLVL.

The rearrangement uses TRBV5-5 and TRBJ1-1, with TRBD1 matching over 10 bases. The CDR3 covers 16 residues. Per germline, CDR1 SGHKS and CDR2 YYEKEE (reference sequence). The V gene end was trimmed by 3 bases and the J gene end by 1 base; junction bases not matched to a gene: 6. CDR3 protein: CASSSTTGGRNTEAFF. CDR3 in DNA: TGTGCCAGCAGCTCGACGACAGGGGGCAGGAACACTGAAGCTTTCTTT.

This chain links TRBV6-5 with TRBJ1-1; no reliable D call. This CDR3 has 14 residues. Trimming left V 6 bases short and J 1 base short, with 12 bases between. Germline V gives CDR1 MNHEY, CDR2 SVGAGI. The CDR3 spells CASRARGANTEAFF. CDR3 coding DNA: TGTGCCAGCAGAGCACGGGGTGCGAACACTGAAGCTTTCTTT.

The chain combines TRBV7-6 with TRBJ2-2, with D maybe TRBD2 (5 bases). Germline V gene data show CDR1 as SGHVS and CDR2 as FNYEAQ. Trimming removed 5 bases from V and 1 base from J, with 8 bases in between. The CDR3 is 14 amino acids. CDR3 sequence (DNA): TGTGCCAGCAGCGGTACTAGGAACACCGGGGAGCTGTTTTTT. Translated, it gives CASSGTRNTGELFF. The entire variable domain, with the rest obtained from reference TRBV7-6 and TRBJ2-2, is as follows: GAGVSQSPRYKVTKRGQDVALRCDPISGHVSLYWYRQALGQGPEFLTYFNYEAQQDKSGLPNDRFSAERPEGSISTLTIQRTEQRDSAMYRCASSGTRNTGELFFGEGSRLTVL.

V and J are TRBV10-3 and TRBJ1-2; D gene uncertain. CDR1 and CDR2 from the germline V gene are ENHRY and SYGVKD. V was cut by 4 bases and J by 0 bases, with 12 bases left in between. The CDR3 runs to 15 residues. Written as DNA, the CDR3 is TGTGCCATCAGTGGATTTTCCTTAGCTAACTATGGCTACACCTTC. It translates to CAISGFSLANYGYTF.

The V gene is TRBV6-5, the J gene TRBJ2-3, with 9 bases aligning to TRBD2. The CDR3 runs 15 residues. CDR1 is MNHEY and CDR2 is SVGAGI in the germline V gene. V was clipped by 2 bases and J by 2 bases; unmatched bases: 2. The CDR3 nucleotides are TGTGCCAGCAGTTACGGCGGGGGGGCCACAGATACGCAGTATTTT. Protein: CASSYGGGATDTQYF.

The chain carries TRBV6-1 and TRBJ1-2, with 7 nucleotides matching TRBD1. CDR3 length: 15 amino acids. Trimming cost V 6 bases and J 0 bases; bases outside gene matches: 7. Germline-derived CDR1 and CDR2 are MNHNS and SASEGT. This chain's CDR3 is CASRPPGQPNYGYTF. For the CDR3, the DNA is TGTGCCAGCAGACCCCCGGGACAGCCTAACTATGGCTACACCTTC.

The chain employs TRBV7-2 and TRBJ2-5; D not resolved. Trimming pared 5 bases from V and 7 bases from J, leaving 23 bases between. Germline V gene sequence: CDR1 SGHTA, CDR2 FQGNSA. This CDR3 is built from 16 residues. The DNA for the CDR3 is TGTGCCAGCAGCCCCCCAGAGTCCGGAGCAGCCAGGACCCAGTACTTC. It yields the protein CASSPPESGAARTQYF.

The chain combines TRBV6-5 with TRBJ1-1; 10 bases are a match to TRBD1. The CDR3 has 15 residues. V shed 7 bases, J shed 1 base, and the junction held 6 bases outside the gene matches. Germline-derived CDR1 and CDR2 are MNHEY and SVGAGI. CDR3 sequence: CASTEDRGGNTEAFF. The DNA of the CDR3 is TGTGCCAGCACTGAGGACAGGGGGGGGAACACTGAAGCTTTCTTT.

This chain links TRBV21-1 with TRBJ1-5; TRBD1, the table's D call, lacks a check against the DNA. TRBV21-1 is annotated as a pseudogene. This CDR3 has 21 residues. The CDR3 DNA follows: TGTGCCAGCAGCAAAGGAGAGAGGTCAGGGACAGGGGTTACGGGGAATCAGCCCCAGCATTTT. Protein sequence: CASSKGERSGTGVTGNQPQHF.

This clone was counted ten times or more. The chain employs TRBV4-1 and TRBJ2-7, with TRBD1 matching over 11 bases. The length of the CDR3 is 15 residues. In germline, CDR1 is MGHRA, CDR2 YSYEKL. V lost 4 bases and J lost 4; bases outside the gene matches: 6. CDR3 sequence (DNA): TGCGCCAGCAGCCGAGGACAGGGGGCGCGGTACGAGCAGTACTTC. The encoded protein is CASSRGQGARYEQYF.

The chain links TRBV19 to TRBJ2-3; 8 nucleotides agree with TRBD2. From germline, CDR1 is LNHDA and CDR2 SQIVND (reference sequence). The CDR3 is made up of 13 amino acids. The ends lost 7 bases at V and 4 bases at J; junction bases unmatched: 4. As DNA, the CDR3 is TGTGCCAGTACCAGCGGGGGTCCAGATACGCAGTATTTT. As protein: CASTSGGPDTQYF.

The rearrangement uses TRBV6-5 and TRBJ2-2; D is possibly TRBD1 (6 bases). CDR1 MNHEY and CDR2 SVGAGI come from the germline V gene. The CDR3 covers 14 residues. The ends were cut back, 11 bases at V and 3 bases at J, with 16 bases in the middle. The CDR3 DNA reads TGTGCCGAGAGGACCAGGGGTGACACCGGGGAGCTGTTTTTT. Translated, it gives CAERTRGDTGELFF.

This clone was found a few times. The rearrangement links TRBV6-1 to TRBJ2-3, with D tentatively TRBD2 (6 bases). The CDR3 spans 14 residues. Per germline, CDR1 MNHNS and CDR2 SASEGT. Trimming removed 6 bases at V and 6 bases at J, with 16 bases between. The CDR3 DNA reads TGTGCCAGCAGCGAAATCGGGGGTATCGATACGCAGTATTTT. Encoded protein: CASSEIGGIDTQYF.

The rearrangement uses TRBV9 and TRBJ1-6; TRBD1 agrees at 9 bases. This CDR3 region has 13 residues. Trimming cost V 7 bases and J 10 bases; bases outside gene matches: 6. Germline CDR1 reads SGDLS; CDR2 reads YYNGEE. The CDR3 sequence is CASGSDRGSPLHF. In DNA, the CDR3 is TGTGCCAGCGGATCGGACAGGGGCTCACCCCTCCACTTT.

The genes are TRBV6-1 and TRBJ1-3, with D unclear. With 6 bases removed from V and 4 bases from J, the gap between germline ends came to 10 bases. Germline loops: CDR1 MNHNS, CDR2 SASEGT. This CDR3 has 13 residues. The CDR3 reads CASSHGAGNTIYF. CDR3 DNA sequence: TGTGCCAGCAGCCACGGTGCAGGAAACACCATATATTTT.

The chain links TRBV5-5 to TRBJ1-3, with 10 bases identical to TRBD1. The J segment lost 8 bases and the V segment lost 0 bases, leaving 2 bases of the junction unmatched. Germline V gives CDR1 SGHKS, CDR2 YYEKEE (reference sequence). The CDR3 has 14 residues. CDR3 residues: CASSLGQGADTIYF. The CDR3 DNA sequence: TGTGCCAGCAGCTTGGGACAGGGGGCAGACACCATATATTTT.

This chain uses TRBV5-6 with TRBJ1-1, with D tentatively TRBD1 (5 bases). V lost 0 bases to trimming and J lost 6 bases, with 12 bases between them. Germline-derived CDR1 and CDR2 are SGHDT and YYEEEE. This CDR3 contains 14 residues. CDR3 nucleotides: TGTGCCAGCAGCTTGGAGGCAGGGTTTCCTGAAGCTTTCTTT. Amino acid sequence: CASSLEAGFPEAFF. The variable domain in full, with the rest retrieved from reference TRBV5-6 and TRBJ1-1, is DAGVTQSPTHLIKTRGQQVTLRCSPKSGHDTVSWYQQALGQGPQFIFQYYEEEERQRGNFPDRFSGHQFPNYSSELNVNALLLGDSALYLCASSLEAGFPEAFFGQGTRLTVV.

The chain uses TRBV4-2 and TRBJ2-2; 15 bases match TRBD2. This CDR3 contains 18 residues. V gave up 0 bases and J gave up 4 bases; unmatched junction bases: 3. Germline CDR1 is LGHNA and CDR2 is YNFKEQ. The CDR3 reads CASSQDGTSGGPTGELFF. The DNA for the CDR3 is TGTGCCAGCAGCCAAGATGGGACTAGCGGGGGGCCCACCGGGGAGCTGTTTTTT.

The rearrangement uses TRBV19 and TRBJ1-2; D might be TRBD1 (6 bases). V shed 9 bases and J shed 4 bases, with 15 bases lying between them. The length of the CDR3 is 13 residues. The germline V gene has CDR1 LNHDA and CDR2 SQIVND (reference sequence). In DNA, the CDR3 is TGTGCCAGCCGAAGCGGGGGCGGCTATGGCTACACCTTC. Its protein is CASRSGGGYGYTF.

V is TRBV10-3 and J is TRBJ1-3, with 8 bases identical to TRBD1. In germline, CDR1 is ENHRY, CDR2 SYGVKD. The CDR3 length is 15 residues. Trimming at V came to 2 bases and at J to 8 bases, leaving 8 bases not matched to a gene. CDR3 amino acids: CAISENRGSRDTIYF. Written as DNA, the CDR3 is TGTGCCATCAGTGAGAACAGGGGGTCTCGGGACACCATATATTTT.

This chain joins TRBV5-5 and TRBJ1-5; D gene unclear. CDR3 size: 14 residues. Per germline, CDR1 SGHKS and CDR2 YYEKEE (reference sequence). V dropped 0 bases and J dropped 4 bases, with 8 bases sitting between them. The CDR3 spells CASSLGQYNQPQHF. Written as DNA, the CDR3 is TGTGCCAGCAGCTTGGGTCAGTATAATCAGCCCCAGCATTTT.

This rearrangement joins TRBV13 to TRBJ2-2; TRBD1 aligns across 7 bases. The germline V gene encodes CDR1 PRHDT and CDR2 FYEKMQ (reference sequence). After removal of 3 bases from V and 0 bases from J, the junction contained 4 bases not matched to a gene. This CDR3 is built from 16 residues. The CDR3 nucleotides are TGTGCCAGCAGCTTGCCGGGACAGCCGAACACCGGGGAGCTGTTTTTT. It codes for CASSLPGQPNTGELFF.

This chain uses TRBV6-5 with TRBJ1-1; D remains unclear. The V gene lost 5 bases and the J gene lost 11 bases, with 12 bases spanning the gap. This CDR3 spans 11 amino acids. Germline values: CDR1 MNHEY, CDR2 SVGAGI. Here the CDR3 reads CASSEDREAFF. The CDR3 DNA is TGTGCCAGCAGTGAGGATCGGGAGGCTTTCTTT.

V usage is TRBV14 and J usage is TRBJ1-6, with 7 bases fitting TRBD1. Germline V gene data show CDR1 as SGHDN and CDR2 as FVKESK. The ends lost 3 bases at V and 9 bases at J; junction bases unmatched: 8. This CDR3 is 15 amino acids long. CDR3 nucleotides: TGTGCCAGCAGCCACAGACAGGGAATAACTTCACCCCTCCACTTT. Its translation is CASSHRQGITSPLHF. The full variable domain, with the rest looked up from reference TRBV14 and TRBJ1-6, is EAGVTQFPSHSVIEKGQTVTLRCDPISGHDNLYWYRRVMGKEIKFLLHFVKESKQDESGMPNNRFLAERTGGTYSTLKVQPAELEDSGVYFCASSHRQGITSPLHFGNGTRLTVT.

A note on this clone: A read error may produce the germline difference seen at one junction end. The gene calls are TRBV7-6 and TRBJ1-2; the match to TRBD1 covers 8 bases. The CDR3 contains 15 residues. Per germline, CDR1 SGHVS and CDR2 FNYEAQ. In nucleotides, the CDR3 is TGTGCCAGCAGCTTAGACCCGACAGGGGACTATGACTACACCTTC. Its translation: CASSLDPTGDYDYTF.

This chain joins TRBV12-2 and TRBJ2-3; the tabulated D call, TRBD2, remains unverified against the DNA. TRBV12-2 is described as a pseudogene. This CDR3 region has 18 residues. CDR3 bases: TGTGCAAGTCGCTTGACGATAACTAGCGGGGAGGGCACAGATACGCAGTATTTT. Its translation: CASRLTITSGEGTDTQYF.

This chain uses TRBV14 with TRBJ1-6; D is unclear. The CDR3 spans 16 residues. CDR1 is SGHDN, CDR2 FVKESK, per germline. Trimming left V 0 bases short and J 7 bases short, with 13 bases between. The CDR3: CASSQDYGVRNSPLHF. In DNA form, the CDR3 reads TGTGCCAGCAGCCAAGACTACGGGGTAAGGAATTCACCCCTCCACTTT.